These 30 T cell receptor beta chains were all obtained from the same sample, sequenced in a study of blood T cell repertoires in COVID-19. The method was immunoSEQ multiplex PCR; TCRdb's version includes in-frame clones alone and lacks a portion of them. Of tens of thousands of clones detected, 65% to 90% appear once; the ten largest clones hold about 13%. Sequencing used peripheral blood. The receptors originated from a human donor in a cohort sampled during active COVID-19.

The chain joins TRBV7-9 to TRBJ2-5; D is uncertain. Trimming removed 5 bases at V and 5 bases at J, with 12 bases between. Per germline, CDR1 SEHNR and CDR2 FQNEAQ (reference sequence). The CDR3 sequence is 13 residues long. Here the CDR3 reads CASSAGFGETQYF. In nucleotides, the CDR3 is TGTGCCAGCAGCGCCGGGTTCGGGGAGACCCAGTACTTC.

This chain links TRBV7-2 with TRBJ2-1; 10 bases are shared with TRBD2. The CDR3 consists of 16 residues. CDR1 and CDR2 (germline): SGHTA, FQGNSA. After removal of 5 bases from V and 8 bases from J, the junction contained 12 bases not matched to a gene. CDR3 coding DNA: TGTGCCAGCAGCCCTCTAGCGGGAGTGGGGGGCGATGAGCAGTTCTTC. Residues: CASSPLAGVGGDEQFF. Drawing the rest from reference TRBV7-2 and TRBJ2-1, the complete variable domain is GAGVSQSPSNKVTEKGKDVELRCDPISGHTALYWYRQSLGQGLEFLIYFQGNSAPDKSGLPSDRFSAERTGGSVSTLTIQRTQQEDSAVYLCASSPLAGVGGDEQFFGPGTRLTVL.

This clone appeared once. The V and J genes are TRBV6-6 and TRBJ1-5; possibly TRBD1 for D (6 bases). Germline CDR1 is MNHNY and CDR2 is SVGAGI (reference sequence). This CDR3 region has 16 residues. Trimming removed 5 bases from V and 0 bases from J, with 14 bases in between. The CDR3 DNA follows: TGTGCCAGCAGTATCGGACAGAGTCATAGCAATCAGCCCCAGCATTTT. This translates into CASSIGQSHSNQPQHF.

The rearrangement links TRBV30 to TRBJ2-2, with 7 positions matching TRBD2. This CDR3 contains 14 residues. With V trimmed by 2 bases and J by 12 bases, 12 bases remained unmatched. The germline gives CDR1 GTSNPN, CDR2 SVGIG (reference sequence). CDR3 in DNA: TGTGCCTGGAGTAGTACTCGGGCCGGGGGGAAGCTGTTTTTT. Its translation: CAWSSTRAGGKLFF.

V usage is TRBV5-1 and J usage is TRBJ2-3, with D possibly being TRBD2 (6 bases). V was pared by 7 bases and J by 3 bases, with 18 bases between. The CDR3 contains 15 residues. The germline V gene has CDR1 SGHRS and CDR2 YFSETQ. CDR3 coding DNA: TGCGCCAGCCGGACGCTAGCGACCAAAACAGATACGCAGTATTTT. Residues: CASRTLATKTDTQYF. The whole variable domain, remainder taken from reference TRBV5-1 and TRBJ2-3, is KAGVTQTPRYLIKTRGQQVTLSCSPISGHRSVSWYQQTPGQGLQFLFEYFSETQRNKGNFPGRFSGRQFSNSRSEMNVSTLELGDSALYLCASRTLATKTDTQYFGPGTRLTVL.

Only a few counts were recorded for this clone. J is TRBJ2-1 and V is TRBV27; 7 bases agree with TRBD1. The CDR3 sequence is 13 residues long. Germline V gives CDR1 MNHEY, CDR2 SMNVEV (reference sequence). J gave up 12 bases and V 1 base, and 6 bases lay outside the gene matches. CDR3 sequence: CASSLLPGGWQFF. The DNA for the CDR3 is TGTGCCAGCAGTTTATTACCAGGGGGTTGGCAGTTCTTC.

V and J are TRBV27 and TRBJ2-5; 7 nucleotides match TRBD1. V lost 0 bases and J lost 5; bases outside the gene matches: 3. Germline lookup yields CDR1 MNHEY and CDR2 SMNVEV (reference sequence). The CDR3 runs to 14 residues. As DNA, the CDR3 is TGTGCCAGCAGTTTATCAGGGGGCCTCGAGACCCAGTACTTC. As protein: CASSLSGGLETQYF.

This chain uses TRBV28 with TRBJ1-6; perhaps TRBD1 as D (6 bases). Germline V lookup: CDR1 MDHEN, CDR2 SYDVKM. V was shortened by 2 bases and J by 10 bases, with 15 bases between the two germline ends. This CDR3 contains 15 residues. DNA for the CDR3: TGTGCCAGCAGTTTAAGCGCAGGGAGGGGGTCACCCCTCCACTTT. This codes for CASSLSAGRGSPLHF.

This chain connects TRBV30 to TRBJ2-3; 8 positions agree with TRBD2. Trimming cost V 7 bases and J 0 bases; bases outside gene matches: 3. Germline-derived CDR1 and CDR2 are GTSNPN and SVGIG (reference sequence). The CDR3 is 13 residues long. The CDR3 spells CASPSGSTDTQYF. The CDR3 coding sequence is TGTGCCTCCCCTAGCGGGAGCACAGATACGCAGTATTTT.

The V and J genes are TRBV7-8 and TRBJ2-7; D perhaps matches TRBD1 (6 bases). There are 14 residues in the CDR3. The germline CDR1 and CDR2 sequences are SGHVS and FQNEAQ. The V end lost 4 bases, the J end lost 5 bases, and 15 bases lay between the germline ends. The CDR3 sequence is CASSSGQGTDEQYF. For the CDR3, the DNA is TGTGCCAGCAGCTCTGGGCAGGGGACCGACGAGCAGTACTTC.

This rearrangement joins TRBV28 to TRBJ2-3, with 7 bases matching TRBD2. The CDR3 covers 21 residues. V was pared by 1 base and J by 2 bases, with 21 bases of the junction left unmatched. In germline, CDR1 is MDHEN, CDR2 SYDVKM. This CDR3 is CASSLFVAGVGRVGNTDTQYF. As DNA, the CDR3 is TGTGCCAGCAGTTTATTCGTTGCGGGAGTAGGCCGAGTGGGAAACACAGATACGCAGTATTTT.

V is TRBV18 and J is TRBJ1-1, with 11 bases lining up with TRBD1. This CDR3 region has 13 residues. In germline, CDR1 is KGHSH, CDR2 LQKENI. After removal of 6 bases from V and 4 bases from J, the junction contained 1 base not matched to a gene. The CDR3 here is CASSGTGGTEAFF. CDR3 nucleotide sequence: TGTGCCAGCTCCGGGACAGGGGGCACTGAAGCTTTCTTT.

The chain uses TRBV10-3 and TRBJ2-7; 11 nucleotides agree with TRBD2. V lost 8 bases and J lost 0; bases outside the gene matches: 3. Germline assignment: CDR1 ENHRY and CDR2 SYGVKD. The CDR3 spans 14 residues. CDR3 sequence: CAIQTSGNSYEQYF. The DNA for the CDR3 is TGTGCCATCCAGACTAGCGGGAACTCCTACGAGCAGTACTTC.

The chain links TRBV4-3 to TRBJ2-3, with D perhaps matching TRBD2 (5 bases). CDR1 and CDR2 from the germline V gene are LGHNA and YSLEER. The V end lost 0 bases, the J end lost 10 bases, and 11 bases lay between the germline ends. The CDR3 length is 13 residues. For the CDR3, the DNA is TGCGCCAGCAGCCAAGATCGGGGTATTGCGCAGTATTTT. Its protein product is CASSQDRGIAQYF.

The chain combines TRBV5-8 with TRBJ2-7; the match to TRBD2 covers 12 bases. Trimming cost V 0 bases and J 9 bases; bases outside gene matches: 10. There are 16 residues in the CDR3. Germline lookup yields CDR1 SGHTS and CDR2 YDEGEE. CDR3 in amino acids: CASSLGLAGAYLAQYF. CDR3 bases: TGTGCCAGCAGCTTGGGACTAGCGGGAGCCTATCTGGCGCAGTACTTC.

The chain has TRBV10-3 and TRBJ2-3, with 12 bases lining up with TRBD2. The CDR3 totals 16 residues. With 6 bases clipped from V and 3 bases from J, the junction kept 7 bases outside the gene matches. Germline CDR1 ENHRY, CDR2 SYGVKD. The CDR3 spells CAIRETSGSQTDTQYF. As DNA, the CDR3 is TGTGCCATCAGGGAGACTAGCGGGAGCCAAACAGATACGCAGTATTTT.

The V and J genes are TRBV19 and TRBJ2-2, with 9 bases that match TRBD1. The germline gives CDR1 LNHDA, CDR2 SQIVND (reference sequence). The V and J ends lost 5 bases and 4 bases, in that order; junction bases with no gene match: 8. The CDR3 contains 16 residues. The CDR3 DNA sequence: TGTGCCAGTAGTGCCGGCCGGGACAGGGTCACCGGGGAGCTGTTTTTT. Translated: CASSAGRDRVTGELFF.

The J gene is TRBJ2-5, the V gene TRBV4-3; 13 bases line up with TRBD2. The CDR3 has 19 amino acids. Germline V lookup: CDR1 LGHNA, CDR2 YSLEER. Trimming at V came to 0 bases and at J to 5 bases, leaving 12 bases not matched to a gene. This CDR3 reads CASSQDPGGLAGVGETQYF. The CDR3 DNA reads TGCGCCAGCAGCCAAGATCCAGGTGGACTAGCGGGAGTCGGGGAGACCCAGTACTTC.

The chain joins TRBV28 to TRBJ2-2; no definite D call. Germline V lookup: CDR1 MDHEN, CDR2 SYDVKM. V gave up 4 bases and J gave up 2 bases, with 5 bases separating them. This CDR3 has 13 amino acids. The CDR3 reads CASSSPNTGELFF. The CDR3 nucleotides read TGTGCCAGCAGTTCTCCTAACACCGGGGAGCTGTTTTTT.

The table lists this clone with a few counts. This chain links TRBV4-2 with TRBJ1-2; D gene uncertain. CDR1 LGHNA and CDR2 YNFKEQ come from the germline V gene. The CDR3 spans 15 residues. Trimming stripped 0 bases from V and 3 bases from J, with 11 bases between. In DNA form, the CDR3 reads TGTGCCAGCAGCCAAGAAGGCCAGGCGCACTATGGCTACACCTTC. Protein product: CASSQEGQAHYGYTF.

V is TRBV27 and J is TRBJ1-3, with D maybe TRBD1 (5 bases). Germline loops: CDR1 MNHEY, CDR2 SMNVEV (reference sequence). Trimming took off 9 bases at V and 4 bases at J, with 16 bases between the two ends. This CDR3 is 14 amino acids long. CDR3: CASRDSNRGNTIYF. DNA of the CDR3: TGTGCCAGTCGGGACTCAAACAGGGGAAACACCATATATTTT.

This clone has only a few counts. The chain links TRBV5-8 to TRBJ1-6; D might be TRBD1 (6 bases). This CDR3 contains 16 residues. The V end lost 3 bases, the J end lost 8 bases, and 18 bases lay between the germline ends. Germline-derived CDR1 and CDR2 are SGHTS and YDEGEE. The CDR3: CASSSGTTLTDSPLHF. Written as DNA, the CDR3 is TGTGCCAGCAGCTCCGGGACAACTCTCACCGATTCACCCCTCCACTTT.

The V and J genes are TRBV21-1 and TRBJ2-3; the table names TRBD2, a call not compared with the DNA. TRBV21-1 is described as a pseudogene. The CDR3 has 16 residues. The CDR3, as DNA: TGTGCCAGCAGCGAGCAGGGCCTAGCGGACTCAGATACGCAGTATTTT. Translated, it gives CASSEQGLADSDTQYF.

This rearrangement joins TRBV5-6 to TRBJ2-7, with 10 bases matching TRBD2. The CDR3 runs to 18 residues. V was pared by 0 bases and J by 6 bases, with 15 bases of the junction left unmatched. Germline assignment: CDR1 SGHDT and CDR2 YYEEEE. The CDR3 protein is CASSLVLAGAQGTGEQYF. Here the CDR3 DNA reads TGTGCCAGCAGCTTGGTTCTAGCGGGAGCGCAGGGTACCGGCGAGCAGTACTTC.

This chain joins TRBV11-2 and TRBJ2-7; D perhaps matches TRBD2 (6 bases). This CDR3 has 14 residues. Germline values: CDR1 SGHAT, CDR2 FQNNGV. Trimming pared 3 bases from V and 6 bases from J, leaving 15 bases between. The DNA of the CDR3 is TGTGCCAGCAGCTTGATCGGGACTCGGGGCGAGCAGTACTTC. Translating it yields CASSLIGTRGEQYF. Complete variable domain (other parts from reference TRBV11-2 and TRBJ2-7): EAGVAQSPRYKIIEKRQSVAFWCNPISGHATLYWYQQILGQGPKLLIQFQNNGVVDDSQLPKDRFSAERLKGVDSTLKIQPAKLEDSAVYLCASSLIGTRGEQYFGPGTRLTVT.

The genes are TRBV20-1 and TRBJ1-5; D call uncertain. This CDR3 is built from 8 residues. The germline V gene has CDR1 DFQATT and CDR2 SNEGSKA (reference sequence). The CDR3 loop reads CSGSAQHF. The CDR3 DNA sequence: TGCAGCGGTTCGGCCCAGCATTTT.

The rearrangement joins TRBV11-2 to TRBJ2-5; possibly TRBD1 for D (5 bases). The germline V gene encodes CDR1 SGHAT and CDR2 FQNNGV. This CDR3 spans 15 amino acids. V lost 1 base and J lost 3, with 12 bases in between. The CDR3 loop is CASSLGTIREETQYF. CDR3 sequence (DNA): TGTGCCAGCAGCTTAGGGACAATCAGGGAAGAGACCCAGTACTTC.

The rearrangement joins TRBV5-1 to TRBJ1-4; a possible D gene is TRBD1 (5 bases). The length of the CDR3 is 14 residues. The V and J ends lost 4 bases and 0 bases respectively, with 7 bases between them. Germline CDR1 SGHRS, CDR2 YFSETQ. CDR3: CASSPGATNEKLFF. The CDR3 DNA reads TGCGCCAGCAGCCCGGGGGCAACTAATGAAAAACTGTTTTTT.

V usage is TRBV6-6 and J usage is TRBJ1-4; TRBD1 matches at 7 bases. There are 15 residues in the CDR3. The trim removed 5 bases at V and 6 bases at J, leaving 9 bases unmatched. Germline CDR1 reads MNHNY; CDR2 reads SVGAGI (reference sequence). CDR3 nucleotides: TGTGCCAGCAGTCCCTCAGGGACAGAGTATGAAAAACTGTTTTTT. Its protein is CASSPSGTEYEKLFF.

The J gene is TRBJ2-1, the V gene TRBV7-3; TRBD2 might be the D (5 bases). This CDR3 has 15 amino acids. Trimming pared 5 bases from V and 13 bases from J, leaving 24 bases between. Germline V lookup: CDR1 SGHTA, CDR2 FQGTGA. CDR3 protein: CASSPRATSSSQQFF. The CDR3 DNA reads TGTGCCAGCAGCCCGAGGGCGACTTCATCAAGCCAACAGTTCTTC.